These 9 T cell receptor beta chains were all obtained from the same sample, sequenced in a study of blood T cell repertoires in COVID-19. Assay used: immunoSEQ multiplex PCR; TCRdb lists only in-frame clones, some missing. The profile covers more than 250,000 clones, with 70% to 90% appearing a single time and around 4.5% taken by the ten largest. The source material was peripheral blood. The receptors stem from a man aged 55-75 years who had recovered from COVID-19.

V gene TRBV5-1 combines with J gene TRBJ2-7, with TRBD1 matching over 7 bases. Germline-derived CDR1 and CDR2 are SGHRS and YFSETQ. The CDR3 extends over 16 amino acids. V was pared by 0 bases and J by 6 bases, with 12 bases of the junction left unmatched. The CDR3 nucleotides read TGCGCCAGCAGCTTGGGGGCTACGGGACAGACACTCGAGCAGTACTTC. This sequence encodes CASSLGATGQTLEQYF. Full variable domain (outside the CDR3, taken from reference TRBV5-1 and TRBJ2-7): KAGVTQTPRYLIKTRGQQVTLSCSPISGHRSVSWYQQTPGQGLQFLFEYFSETQRNKGNFPGRFSGRQFSNSRSEMNVSTLELGDSALYLCASSLGATGQTLEQYFGPGTRLTVT.

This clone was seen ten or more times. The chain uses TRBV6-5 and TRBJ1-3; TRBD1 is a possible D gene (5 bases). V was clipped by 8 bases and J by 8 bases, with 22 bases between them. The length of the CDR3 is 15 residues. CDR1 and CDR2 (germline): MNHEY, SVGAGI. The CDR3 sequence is CASSPEGQRSDTIYF. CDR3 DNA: TGTGCCAGCTCCCCGGAGGGGCAAAGGTCTGACACCATATATTTT.

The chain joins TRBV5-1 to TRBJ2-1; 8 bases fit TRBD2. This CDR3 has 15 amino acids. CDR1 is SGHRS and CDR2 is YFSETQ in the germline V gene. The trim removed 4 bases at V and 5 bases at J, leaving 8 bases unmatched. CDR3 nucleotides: TGCGCCAGCAGCGTGATAGCGGGACCCAACAATGAGCAGTTCTTC. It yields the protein CASSVIAGPNNEQFF. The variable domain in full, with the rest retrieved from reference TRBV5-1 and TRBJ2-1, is KAGVTQTPRYLIKTRGQQVTLSCSPISGHRSVSWYQQTPGQGLQFLFEYFSETQRNKGNFPGRFSGRQFSNSRSEMNVSTLELGDSALYLCASSVIAGPNNEQFFGPGTRLTVL.

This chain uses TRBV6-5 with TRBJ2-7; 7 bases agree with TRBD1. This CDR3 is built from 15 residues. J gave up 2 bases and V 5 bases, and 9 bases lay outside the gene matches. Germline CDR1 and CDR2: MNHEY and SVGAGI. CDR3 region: CASSSPDRATYEQYF. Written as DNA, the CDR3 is TGTGCCAGCAGTAGCCCCGACAGGGCGACCTACGAGCAGTACTTC.

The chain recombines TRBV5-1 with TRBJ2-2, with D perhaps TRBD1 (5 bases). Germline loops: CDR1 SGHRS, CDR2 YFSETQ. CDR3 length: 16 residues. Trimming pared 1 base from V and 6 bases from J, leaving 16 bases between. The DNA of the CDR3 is TGCGCCAGCAGCTTGAACATTGGGCAGGGCCCCGGGGAGCTGTTTTTT. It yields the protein CASSLNIGQGPGELFF.

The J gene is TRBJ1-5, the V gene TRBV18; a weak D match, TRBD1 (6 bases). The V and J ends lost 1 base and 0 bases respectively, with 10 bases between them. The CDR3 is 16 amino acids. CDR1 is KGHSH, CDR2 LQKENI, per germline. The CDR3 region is CASSPRLTGSNQPQHF. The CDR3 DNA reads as TGTGCCAGCTCACCACGTTTGACAGGTAGCAATCAGCCCCAGCATTTT.

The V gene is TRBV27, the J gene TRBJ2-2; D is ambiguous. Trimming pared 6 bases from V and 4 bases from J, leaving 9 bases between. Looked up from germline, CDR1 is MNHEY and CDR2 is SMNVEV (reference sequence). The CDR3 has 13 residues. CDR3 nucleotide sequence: TGTGCCAGCAGCTTCTCCAGCACCGGGGAGCTGTTTTTT. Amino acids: CASSFSSTGELFF.

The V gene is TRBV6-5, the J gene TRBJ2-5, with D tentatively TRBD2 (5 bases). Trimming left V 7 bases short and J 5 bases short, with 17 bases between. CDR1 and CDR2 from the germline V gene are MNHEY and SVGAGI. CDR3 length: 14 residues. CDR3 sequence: CASTEGQDWETQYF. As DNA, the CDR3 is TGTGCCAGCACCGAGGGTCAGGACTGGGAGACCCAGTACTTC.

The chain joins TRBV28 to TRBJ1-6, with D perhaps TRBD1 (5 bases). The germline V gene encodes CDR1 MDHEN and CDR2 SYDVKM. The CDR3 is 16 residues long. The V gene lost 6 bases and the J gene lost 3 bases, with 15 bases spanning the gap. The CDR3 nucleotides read TGTGCCAGCAGACGGACCGGGACTTACTATAATTCACCCCTCCACTTT. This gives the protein CASRRTGTYYNSPLHF. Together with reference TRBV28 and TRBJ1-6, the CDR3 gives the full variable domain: DVKVTQSSRYLVKRTGEKVFLECVQDMDHENMFWYRQDPGLGLRLIYFSYDVKMKEKGDIPEGYSVSREKKERFSLILESASTNQTSMYLCASRRTGTYYNSPLHFGNGTRLTVT.